A selection of T cell receptor beta chains follows, all from one sample in a study of T cell responses to AZD1222 COVID-19 vaccine. Only in-frame clones appear in the TCRdb table, and some are missing; sequencing was by immunoSEQ multiplex PCR. Found here are some 130,000 clones, 84% of them singletons; the top ten hold about 4%. The starting material was peripheral blood, obtained on day 0 of AZD1222 vaccination. The receptors come from an adult in good health. Both conserved end residues are part of each CDR3. D genes are given only for firm matches.

v_call d_call cdr3_aa
TRBV3-1/TRBV3-2 . CASSPMAMNTEAFF
TRBV10-2 TRBD1 CASTSGTGEGTQHF
TRBV6-5 . CASSSRDGKYSPLHF
TRBV3-1/TRBV3-2 TRBD1 CASSQGDSNSPLHF
TRBV28 TRBD1 CASSRQGVKYEQYF
TRBV11-2 TRBD1 CASSLAQVGTGNYGYTF
TRBV30 TRBD1 CAWSVGTANTEAFF
TRBV5-1 TRBD1 CASSTDRDSSRGTEAFF
TRBV28 . CASSFVYEQYF
TRBV2 TRBD1 CASTYPGGGYGYTF
TRBV19 . CASSIDRESHNGYTF
TRBV28 . CASSANWGTNEKLFF
TRBV30 . CAWRLGTNTEAFF
TRBV6-1 . CASSENRANSPLHF
TRBV19 . CASTKGNRDQPQHF
TRBV5-1 . CASSLAGSGTQYF
TRBV18 . CASSDGEVSNQPQHF
TRBV2 . CASRSNWIPYEQYF
TRBV10-3 TRBD1 CAIRVVGQGANYGYTF
TRBV2 . CASSTRPSNSPLHF
TRBV3-1/TRBV3-2 TRBD2 CAIGTSGGEQYF
TRBV27 TRBD1 CASRKSRTGPTQQYF
TRBV28 . CASTTGVSNQPQHF
TRBV19 . CASSNVAGWDQPQHF
TRBV7-2 TRBD1 CASSLDRGLRTDTQYF
TRBV19 . CASTAEGMNTEAFF
TRBV27 TRBD1 CASSSQGIVEQYF
TRBV9 TRBD1 CASSGTGIFAGNQPQHF
TRBV25-1 TRBD1 CASSARDRGTNSPLHF
TRBV29-1 . CSARDTEAFF
TRBV30 TRBD1 CAWRGDRVSPLHF
TRBV7-2 TRBD1 CASRLDRVYGYTF
TRBV5-1 TRBD1 CASSPGGTGSNTEAFF
TRBV20-1 . CSAKITSGAFF
TRBV19 TRBD1 CASSSRQGAYLETQYF
TRBV19 . CASMVQGGNQPQHF
TRBV15 . CATSRDGGSNSPLHF
TRBV9 . CASGGDTGAFF
TRBV12-3/TRBV12-4 . CASSNGWETQYF
TRBV19 . CASADNANYGYTF
TRBV28 TRBD1 CASRKQGPSYNSPLHF
TRBV12-3/TRBV12-4 . CASSPRVYEKLFF
TRBV11-2 . CASSRLLVSATSTDTQYF
TRBV6-1 . CASSDVGGSYEQYF
TRBV28 . CASSPRDSQVGNQPQHF
TRBV28 . CASSSVGRLSYEQYF
TRBV19 TRBD1 CASALQGALYEQYF
TRBV27 . CASSFPGLLKNQHYNEQFF
TRBV6-5 . CASSPRGAHEKLFF
TRBV7-9 . CASSAEGLFLYGYTF
TRBV27 TRBD1 CASGPGQGVLAFF